This is a list of T cell receptor beta chains from one sample in a study of neurological immune-mediated disorders. One entry per CDR3 protein, called by TCRdb with MiXCR from the 5' RACE reads. Of tens of thousands of distinct CDR3 sequences detected, over 3.5% appear once; the ten largest clones hold 2.2%. Sample: PBMCs. These receptors came from a woman aged 50 to 65 with multiple sclerosis. The CDR3 runs from the conserved cysteine through the conserved F or W. The D gene is left open where the match is weak. For some rows the clone size is stated as once, few or many, or as a class when expanded; others skip it.

v_call	clone_size	d_call	cdr3_length	j_call	cdr3_aa	cdr3_nt
TRBV5-6	many	.	13	TRBJ1-2	CASSLGRDYGYTF	TGTGCCAGCAGCTTGGGCAGGGACTATGGCTACACCTTC
TRBV11-2	many	.	14	TRBJ2-3	CASSDVAASDTQYF	TGTGCCAGCAGCGACGTAGCGGCCTCAGATACGCAGTATTTT
TRBV5-1	many	.	14	TRBJ2-1	CASSFDASSNEQFF	TGCGCCAGCAGCTTCGATGCCAGCTCCAATGAGCAGTTCTTC
TRBV6-6	many	TRBD1	12	TRBJ2-7	CASTLTGGEQYF	TGTGCCAGCACCCTGACAGGGGGCGAGCAGTACTTC
TRBV12-3/TRBV12-4	many	.	13	TRBJ1-5	CASSLGQNQPQHF	TGTGCCAGCAGCTTAGGACAGAATCAGCCCCAGCATTTT
TRBV5-5	many	.	13	TRBJ2-3	CASSLDWADTQYF	TGTGCCAGCAGCTTGGATTGGGCAGATACGCAGTATTTT
TRBV12-3/TRBV12-4	many	.	13	TRBJ1-2	CASSLNQGYGYTF	TGTGCCAGCAGTTTAAATCAGGGATATGGCTACACCTTC
TRBV5-5	many	.	14	TRBJ2-5	CASMWGTGGETQYF	TGTGCCAGTATGTGGGGTACCGGGGGAGAGACCCAGTACTTC
TRBV5-1	many	TRBD1	15	TRBJ1-2	CASSVSGTANYGYTF	TGCGCCAGCAGCGTGTCAGGGACAGCTAACTATGGCTACACCTTC
TRBV12-3/TRBV12-4	many	.	16	TRBJ2-2	CASSLAGQSNTGELFF	TGTGCCAGCAGTTTAGCGGGTCAGTCGAACACCGGGGAGCTGTTTTTT
TRBV19	many	.	13	TRBJ2-7	CASSITGSYEQYF	TGTGCCAGTAGTATCACCGGCTCCTACGAGCAGTACTTC
TRBV2	many	TRBD2	16	TRBJ2-5	CASSESGLAGGETQYF	TGTGCCAGCAGTGAATCCGGACTAGCGGGAGGAGAGACCCAGTACTTC
TRBV13	.	.	14	TRBJ2-5	CASSFGKRRGTQYF	TGTGCCAGCAGCTTTGGCAAGCGGCGGGGGACCCAGTACTTC
TRBV4-2	many	TRBD2	16	TRBJ2-1	CASSQVTRLAGNEQFF	TGTGCCAGCAGCCAAGTAACGCGACTAGCGGGAAACGAGCAGTTCTTC
TRBV4-3	many	.	15	TRBJ1-2	CASSPRAEQNYGYTF	TGCGCCAGCAGCCCTCGAGCAGAACAAAACTATGGCTACACCTTC
TRBV20-1	few	.	13	TRBJ1-1	CSASKKKNTEAFF	TGCAGTGCTAGTAAGAAAAAGAACACTGAAGCTTTCTTT
TRBV20-1	many	.	14	TRBJ1-1	CSARDLRANTEAFF	TGCAGTGCTAGAGATCTGAGGGCGAACACTGAAGCTTTCTTT
TRBV20-1	many	TRBD2	14	TRBJ2-7	CSAVLAGGPEEQYF	TGCAGTGCTGTCTTAGCGGGAGGGCCTGAGGAGCAGTACTTC
TRBV6-2/TRBV6-3	many	.	14	TRBJ2-5	CATRRASALETQYF	TGTGCCACCCGGCGGGCCAGCGCGTTGGAGACCCAGTACTTC
TRBV12-3/TRBV12-4	many	.	15	TRBJ1-1	CASSLVGEGRTEAFF	TGTGCCAGCAGTTTAGTTGGGGAGGGTAGGACTGAAGCTTTCTTT
TRBV15	many	TRBD2	17	TRBJ2-7	CATSRDRTSGSLSEQYF	TGTGCCACCAGCAGAGATCGAACTAGCGGGAGTTTGAGCGAGCAGTACTTC